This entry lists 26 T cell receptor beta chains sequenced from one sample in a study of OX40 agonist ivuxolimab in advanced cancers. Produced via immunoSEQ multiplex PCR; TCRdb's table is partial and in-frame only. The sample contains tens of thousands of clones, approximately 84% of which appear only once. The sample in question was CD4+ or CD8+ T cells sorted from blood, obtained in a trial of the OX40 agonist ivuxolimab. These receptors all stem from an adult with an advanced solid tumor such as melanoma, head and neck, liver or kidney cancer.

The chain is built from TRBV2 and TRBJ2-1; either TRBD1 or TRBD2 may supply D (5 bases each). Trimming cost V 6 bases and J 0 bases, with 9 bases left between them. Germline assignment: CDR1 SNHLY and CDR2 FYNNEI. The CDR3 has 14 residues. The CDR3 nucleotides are TGTGCCAGCAGGGTCGGGACCTCCTACAATGAGCAGTTCTTC. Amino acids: CASRVGTSYNEQFF.

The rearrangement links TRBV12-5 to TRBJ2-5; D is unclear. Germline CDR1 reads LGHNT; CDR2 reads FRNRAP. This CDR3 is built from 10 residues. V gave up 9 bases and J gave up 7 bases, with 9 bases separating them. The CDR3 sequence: CASRTGTQYF. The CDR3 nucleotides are TGTGCTAGCCGGACCGGGACCCAGTACTTC.

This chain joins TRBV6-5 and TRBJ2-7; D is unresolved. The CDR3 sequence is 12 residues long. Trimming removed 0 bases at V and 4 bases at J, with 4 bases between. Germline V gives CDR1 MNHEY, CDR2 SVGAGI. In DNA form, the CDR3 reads TGTGCCAGCAGTTACTCTAATTACGAGCAGTACTTC. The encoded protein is CASSYSNYEQYF.

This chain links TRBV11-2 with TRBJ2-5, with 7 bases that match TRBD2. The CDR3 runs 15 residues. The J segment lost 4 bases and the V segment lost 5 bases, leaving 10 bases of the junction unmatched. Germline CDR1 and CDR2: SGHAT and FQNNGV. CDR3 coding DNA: TGTGCCAGCAGCCGGGGGGACCGGGGAATAGAGACCCAGTACTTC. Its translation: CASSRGDRGIETQYF.

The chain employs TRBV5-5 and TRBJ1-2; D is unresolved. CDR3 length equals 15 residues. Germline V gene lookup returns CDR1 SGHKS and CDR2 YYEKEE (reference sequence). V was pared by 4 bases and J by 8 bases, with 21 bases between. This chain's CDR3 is CASSPLAGNEGGYTF. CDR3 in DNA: TGTGCCAGCAGCCCCCTAGCCGGGAATGAAGGAGGCTACACCTTC. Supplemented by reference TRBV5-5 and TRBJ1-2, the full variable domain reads DAGVTQSPTHLIKTRGQQVTLRCSPISGHKSVSWYQQVLGQGPQFIFQYYEKEERGRGNFPDRFSARQFPNYSSELNVNALLLGDSALYLCASSPLAGNEGGYTFGSGTRLTVV.

CDR3 region: CASSADRGSYEQYF. CDR3 sequence (DNA): TGTGCCAGCAGCGCGGACAGGGGCTCCTACGAGCAGTACTTC. The chain carries TRBV6-5 and TRBJ2-7; 9 nucleotides match TRBD1. The CDR3 has 14 residues. V gave up 6 bases and J gave up 0 bases; unmatched junction bases: 3. Germline V CDR1 and CDR2: MNHEY, SVGAGI.

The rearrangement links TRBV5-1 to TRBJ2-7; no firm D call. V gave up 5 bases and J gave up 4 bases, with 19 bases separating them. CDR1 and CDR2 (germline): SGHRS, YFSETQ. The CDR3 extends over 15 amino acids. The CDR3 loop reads CASSSSLGGSYEQYF. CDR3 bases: TGCGCCAGCAGTTCCTCACTGGGCGGATCGTACGAGCAGTACTTC.

This chain's CDR3 is CASSEPRGLAGHEQYF. CDR3 nucleotide sequence: TGTGCCAGCAGTGAACCAAGAGGACTAGCGGGACACGAGCAGTACTTC. The J gene is TRBJ2-7, the V gene TRBV6-1; 12 bases line up with TRBD2. V dropped 2 bases and J dropped 5; count of bases not matched to a gene: 7. The germline CDR1 and CDR2 sequences are MNHNS and SASEGT. The CDR3 spans 16 residues.

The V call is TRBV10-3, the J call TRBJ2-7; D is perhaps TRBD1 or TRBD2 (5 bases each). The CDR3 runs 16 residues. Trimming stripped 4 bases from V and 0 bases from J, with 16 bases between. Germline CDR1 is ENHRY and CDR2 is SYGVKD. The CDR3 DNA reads TGTGCCATCAGTGCCCGAGGGGAAGGAAGCTCCTACGAGCAGTACTTC. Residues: CAISARGEGSSYEQYF.

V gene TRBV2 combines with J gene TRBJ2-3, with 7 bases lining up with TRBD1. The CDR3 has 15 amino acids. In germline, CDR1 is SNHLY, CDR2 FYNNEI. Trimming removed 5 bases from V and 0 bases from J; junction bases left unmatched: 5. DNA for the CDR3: TGTGCCAGCAGTACGGACAGGTTCAGCACAGATACGCAGTATTTT. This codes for CASSTDRFSTDTQYF.

CDR3 region: CASSSGNEQFF. The CDR3 nucleotides are TGTGCCAGCAGCTCTGGAAATGAGCAGTTCTTC. V and J are TRBV7-9 and TRBJ2-1; D is undetermined. Germline loops: CDR1 SEHNR, CDR2 FQNEAQ (reference sequence). The CDR3 covers 11 residues. V lost 4 bases and J 7 bases, leaving 5 bases between the germline ends.

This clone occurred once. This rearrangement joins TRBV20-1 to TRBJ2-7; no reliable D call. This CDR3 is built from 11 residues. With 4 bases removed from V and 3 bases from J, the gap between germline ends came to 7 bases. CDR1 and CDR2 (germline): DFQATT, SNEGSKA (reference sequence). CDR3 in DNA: TGCAGTGCTATGGACGGCTACGAGCAGTACTTC. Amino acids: CSAMDGYEQYF.

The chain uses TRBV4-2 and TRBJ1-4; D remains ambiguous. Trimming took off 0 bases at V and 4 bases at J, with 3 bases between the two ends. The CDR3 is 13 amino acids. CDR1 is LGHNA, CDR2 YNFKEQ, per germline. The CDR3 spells CASSQEVNEKLFF. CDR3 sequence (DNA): TGTGCCAGCAGCCAAGAAGTTAATGAAAAACTGTTTTTT.

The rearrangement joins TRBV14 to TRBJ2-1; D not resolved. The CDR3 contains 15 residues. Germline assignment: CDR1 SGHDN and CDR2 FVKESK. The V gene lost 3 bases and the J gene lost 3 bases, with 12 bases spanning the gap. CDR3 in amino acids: CASSHLTRGYNEQFF. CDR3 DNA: TGTGCCAGCAGCCATTTGACCCGCGGCTACAATGAGCAGTTCTTC.

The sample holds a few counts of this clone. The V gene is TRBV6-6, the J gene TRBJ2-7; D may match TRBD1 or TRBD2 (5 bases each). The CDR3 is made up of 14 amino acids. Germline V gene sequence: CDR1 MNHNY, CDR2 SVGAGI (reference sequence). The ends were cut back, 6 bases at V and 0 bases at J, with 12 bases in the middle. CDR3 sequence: CASRGTASSYEQYF. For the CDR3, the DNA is TGTGCCAGCAGGGGGACGGCCAGCTCCTACGAGCAGTACTTC.

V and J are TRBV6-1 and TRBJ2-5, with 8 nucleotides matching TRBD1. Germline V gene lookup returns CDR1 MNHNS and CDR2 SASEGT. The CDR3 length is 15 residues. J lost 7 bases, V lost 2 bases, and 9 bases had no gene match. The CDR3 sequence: CASSEWGQDRLTQYF. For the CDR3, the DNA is TGTGCCAGCAGTGAATGGGGACAGGATCGCTTGACCCAGTACTTC.

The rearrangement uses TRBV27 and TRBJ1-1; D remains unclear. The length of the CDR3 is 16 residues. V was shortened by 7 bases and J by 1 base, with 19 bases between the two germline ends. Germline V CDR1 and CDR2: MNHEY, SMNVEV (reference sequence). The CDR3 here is CASTPRPPLRNTEAFF. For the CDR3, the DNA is TGTGCCAGCACCCCCCGCCCCCCCCTTAGGAACACTGAAGCTTTCTTT.

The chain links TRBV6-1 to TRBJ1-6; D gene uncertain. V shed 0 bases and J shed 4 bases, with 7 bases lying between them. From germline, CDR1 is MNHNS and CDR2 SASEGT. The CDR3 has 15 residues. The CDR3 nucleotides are TGTGCCAGCAGTGAAGCGCCCCCTTATAATTCACCCCTCCACTTT. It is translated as CASSEAPPYNSPLHF.

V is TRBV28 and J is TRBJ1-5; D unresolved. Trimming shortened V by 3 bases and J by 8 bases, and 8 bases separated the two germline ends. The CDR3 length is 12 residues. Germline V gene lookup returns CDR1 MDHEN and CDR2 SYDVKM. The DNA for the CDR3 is TGTGCCAGCAGTTTCAAGGTGGAGCCCCAGCATTTT. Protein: CASSFKVEPQHF.

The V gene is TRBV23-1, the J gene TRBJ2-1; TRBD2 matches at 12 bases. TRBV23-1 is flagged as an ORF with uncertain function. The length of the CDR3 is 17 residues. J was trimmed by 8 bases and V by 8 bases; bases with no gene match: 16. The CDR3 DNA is TGCGCCAGCGGCCGTCTCGGGTTACTAGCGGGAGGCGATGAGCAGTTCTTC. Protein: CASGRLGLLAGGDEQFF.

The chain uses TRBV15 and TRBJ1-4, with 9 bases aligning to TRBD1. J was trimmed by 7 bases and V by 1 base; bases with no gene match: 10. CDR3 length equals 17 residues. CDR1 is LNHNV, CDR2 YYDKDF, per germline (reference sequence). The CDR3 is CATSRGPLTGGLEKLFF. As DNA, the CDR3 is TGTGCCACCAGCAGAGGACCCCTGACAGGGGGACTTGAAAAACTGTTTTTT.

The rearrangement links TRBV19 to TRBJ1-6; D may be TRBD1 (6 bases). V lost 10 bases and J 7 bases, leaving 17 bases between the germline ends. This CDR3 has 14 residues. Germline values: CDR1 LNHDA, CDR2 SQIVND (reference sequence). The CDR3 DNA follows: TGTGCCACCTTGGGGGGGGCTAAGAATTCACCCCTCCACTTT. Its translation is CATLGGAKNSPLHF.

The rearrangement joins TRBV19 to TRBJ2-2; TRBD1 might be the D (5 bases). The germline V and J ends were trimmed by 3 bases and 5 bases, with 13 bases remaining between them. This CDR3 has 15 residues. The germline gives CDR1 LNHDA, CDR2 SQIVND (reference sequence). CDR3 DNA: TGTGCCAGTAGTATCCAGGGTGTGTCGACCGGGGAGCTGTTTTTT. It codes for CASSIQGVSTGELFF.

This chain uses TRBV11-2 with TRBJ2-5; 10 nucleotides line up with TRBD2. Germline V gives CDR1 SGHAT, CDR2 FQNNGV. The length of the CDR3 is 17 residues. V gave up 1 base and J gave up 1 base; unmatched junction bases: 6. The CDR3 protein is CASSLGPSGRTQETQYF. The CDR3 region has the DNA TGTGCCAGCAGCTTAGGGCCTAGCGGGAGAACCCAAGAGACCCAGTACTTC.

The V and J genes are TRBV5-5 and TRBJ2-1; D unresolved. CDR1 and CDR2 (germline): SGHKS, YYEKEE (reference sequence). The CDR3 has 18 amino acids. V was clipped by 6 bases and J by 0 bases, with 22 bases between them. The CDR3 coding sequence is TGTGCCAGCACCCCCCGTGGTCGGAGAGAGAGCTCCTACAATGAGCAGTTCTTC. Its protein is CASTPRGRRESSYNEQFF.

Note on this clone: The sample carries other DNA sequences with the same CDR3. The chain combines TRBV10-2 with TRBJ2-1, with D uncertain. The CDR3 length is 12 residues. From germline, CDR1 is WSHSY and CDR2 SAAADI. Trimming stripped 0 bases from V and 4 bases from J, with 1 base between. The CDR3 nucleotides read TGCGCCAGCAGTGAGTCTTACAATGAGCAGTTCTTC. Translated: CASSESYNEQFF.